This T cell receptor beta chain is from a study of T cells after somatic rescue of genetic block. Profiled with immunoSEQ multiplex PCR; TCRdb holds only in-frame clones, not every one. The data hold about 72,000 clones, with around 90% observed a single time. CDR1 and CDR2 (germline): SNHLY, FYNNEI. CDR3 length: 13 residues. V dropped 4 bases and J dropped 3 bases, with 9 bases sitting between them. The receptor comes from a man aged 25 to 40. V and J are TRBV2 and TRBJ2-5; possibly TRBD2 for D (5 bases). Sequenced input: peripheral blood mononuclear cells (PBMCs). The chain's CDR3 is CASSAEREETQYF. The CDR3, as DNA: TGTGCCAGCAGTGCCGAGAGGGAAGAGACCCAGTACTTC.